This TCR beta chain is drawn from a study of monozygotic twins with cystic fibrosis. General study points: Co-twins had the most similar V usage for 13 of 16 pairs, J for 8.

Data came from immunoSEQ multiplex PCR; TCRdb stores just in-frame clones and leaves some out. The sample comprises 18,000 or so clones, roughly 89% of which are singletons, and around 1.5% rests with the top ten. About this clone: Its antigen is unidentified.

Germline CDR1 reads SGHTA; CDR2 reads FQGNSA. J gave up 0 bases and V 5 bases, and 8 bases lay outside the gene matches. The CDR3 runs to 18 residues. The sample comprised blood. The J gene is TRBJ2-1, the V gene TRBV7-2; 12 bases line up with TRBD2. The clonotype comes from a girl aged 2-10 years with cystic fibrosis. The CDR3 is CASSLLAGGSGSYNEQFF. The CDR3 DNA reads TGTGCCAGCAGCCTACTAGCGGGGGGATCCGGCTCCTACAATGAGCAGTTCTTC.